A selection of T cell receptor beta chains follows, all from one sample in a study of blood T cells in healthy people across ages. Via MiXCR, TCRdb re-called the 5' RACE reads, giving one row per CDR3 protein. The sample lists about 640,000 distinct CDR3 sequences; about 30% were seen once. Source material: blood. These TCRs come from an elderly woman in good health. Each CDR3 is given with its conserved first and last residue. Fields, in order: V gene, J gene, clone size, D gene, CDR3 length, CDR3 DNA, CDR3 protein. D genes are given only for firm matches. Part of the rows lack a size; the others show once, few, many or a class for expanded clones.

v_call: TRBV29-1; j_call: TRBJ1-2; clone_size: many; d_call: NA; cdr3_length: 14; cdr3_nt: TGCAGCGCCCAATCCTCCGGGCCAAACTATGGCTACACCTTC; cdr3_aa: CSAQSSGPNYGYTF
v_call: TRBV7-2; j_call: TRBJ1-6; clone_size: many; d_call: NA; cdr3_length: 16; cdr3_nt: TGTGCCAGCAGCTTACATTCTCCGGGTACCTTATCACCCCTCCACTTT; cdr3_aa: CASSLHSPGTLSPLHF
v_call: TRBV12-3/TRBV12-4; j_call: TRBJ1-1; clone_size: NA; d_call: NA; cdr3_length: 15; cdr3_nt: TGTGCCAGCAGTTTAGCGGAATTGTCCGGGACTGAAGCTTTCTTT; cdr3_aa: CASSLAELSGTEAFF
v_call: TRBV7-2; j_call: TRBJ2-1; clone_size: many; d_call: TRBD2; cdr3_length: 20; cdr3_nt: TGTGCCAGCAGCTCATTCCGCCGGGCTAGCGGGGGACGACGTTACGGTGAGCAGTTCTTC; cdr3_aa: CASSSFRRASGGRRYGEQFF
v_call: TRBV4-1; j_call: TRBJ2-2; clone_size: few; d_call: NA; cdr3_length: 14; cdr3_nt: TGCGCCAGCAGCCTCCGAATGGGGGCAGGGGAGCTGTTTTTT; cdr3_aa: CASSLRMGAGELFF
v_call: TRBV4-1; j_call: TRBJ2-7; clone_size: many; d_call: NA; cdr3_length: 15; cdr3_nt: TGCGCCAGCAGCCAAGGGGGGTACGGGGCCTACGAGCAGTACTTC; cdr3_aa: CASSQGGYGAYEQYF
v_call: TRBV4-2; j_call: TRBJ1-4; clone_size: many; d_call: NA; cdr3_length: 19; cdr3_nt: TGTGCCAGCAGCCAAGATCATCGGCAGGGTTTTGGAACTAATGAAAAACTGTTTTTT; cdr3_aa: CASSQDHRQGFGTNEKLFF
v_call: TRBV20-1; j_call: TRBJ2-1; clone_size: NA; d_call: TRBD2; cdr3_length: 15; cdr3_nt: TGCAGTGCTAGTGAACTAGCGACCACCTACAATGAGCAGTTCTTC; cdr3_aa: CSASELATTYNEQFF
v_call: TRBV12-3/TRBV12-4; j_call: TRBJ1-2; clone_size: many; d_call: NA; cdr3_length: 14; cdr3_nt: TGTGCCAGCAGTCGGGGCCGCTCTTTGGATGGCTACACCTTC; cdr3_aa: CASSRGRSLDGYTF
v_call: TRBV9; j_call: TRBJ2-5; clone_size: many; d_call: TRBD1; cdr3_length: 14; cdr3_nt: TGTGCCAGCAGCCAAGGGACAGCCCAAGAGACCCAGTACTTC; cdr3_aa: CASSQGTAQETQYF
v_call: TRBV20-1; j_call: TRBJ1-1; clone_size: NA; d_call: NA; cdr3_length: 15; cdr3_nt: TGCAGTGTTTCGCCTACGGACAGCATAAACACTGAAGCTTTCTTT; cdr3_aa: CSVSPTDSINTEAFF
v_call: TRBV27; j_call: TRBJ2-1; clone_size: few; d_call: TRBD2; cdr3_length: 17; cdr3_nt: TGTGCCAGCAGACCTGGGACTAGGTATAGCTCCTACAATGAGCAGTTCTTC; cdr3_aa: CASRPGTRYSSYNEQFF
v_call: TRBV29-1; j_call: TRBJ2-7; clone_size: many; d_call: NA; cdr3_length: 12; cdr3_nt: TGCAGCGTCGCCGGGACAAGCTACGAGCAGTACTTC; cdr3_aa: CSVAGTSYEQYF
v_call: TRBV28; j_call: TRBJ1-4; clone_size: many; d_call: NA; cdr3_length: 12; cdr3_nt: TGTGCCAGCACCCTCCCAAGGGGAAAACTGTTTTTT; cdr3_aa: CASTLPRGKLFF
v_call: TRBV12-3/TRBV12-4; j_call: TRBJ1-2; clone_size: many; d_call: NA; cdr3_length: 14; cdr3_nt: TGTGCCAGCGGAACAGGGAACTCGCTTTATGGCTACACCTTC; cdr3_aa: CASGTGNSLYGYTF
v_call: TRBV7-9; j_call: TRBJ1-1; clone_size: NA; d_call: TRBD1; cdr3_length: 13; cdr3_nt: TGTGCCAGCAGCCCATGGGACAGGGTGGAAGCTTTCTTT; cdr3_aa: CASSPWDRVEAFF
v_call: TRBV7-2; j_call: TRBJ1-5; clone_size: many; d_call: NA; cdr3_length: 13; cdr3_nt: TGTGCCAGCAGCTTAGTAGGCAATCAGCCCCAGCATTTT; cdr3_aa: CASSLVGNQPQHF
v_call: TRBV11-1; j_call: TRBJ2-1; clone_size: many; d_call: NA; cdr3_length: 15; cdr3_nt: TGTGCCAGCAGCTTAGGAACTGGTCTCTACTATGAGCAGTTCTTC; cdr3_aa: CASSLGTGLYYEQFF
v_call: TRBV28; j_call: TRBJ1-6; clone_size: few; d_call: NA; cdr3_length: 15; cdr3_nt: TGTGCCAGCAGTTTGGAGGGGAATGGTTATTCACCCCTCCACTTT; cdr3_aa: CASSLEGNGYSPLHF
v_call: TRBV30; j_call: TRBJ2-5; clone_size: many; d_call: TRBD2; cdr3_length: 16; cdr3_nt: TGTGCCTGGAGTAGAACTAGCGGGGGGGCCCGAGAGACCCAGTACTTC; cdr3_aa: CAWSRTSGGARETQYF
v_call: TRBV3-1; j_call: TRBJ2-5; clone_size: many; d_call: NA; cdr3_length: 14; cdr3_nt: TGTGCCAGCAGCCAAGAAACTGTGAAAGAGACCCAGTACTTC; cdr3_aa: CASSQETVKETQYF
v_call: TRBV20-1; j_call: TRBJ1-1; clone_size: few; d_call: NA; cdr3_length: 14; cdr3_nt: TGCAGTGCTGCCCTACTGGACAGATGGATTGAAGCTTTCTTT; cdr3_aa: CSAALLDRWIEAFF
v_call: TRBV3-1; j_call: TRBJ2-3; clone_size: NA; d_call: NA; cdr3_length: 19; cdr3_nt: TGTGCCAGCAGCCAAGAGACAGGTTTTCCCCTCAAAGACACAGATACGCAGTATTTT; cdr3_aa: CASSQETGFPLKDTDTQYF
v_call: TRBV7-2; j_call: TRBJ1-3; clone_size: NA; d_call: NA; cdr3_length: 12; cdr3_nt: TGTGCCAGCAGCTTGGGGGGCTCGACCATATATTTT; cdr3_aa: CASSLGGSTIYF
v_call: TRBV5-6; j_call: TRBJ2-5; clone_size: many; d_call: NA; cdr3_length: 16; cdr3_nt: TGTGCCAGCAGCACCCTTCCCGGGGGTCCCCAAGAGACCCAGTACTTC; cdr3_aa: CASSTLPGGPQETQYF
v_call: TRBV21-1; j_call: TRBJ1-4; clone_size: NA; d_call: NA; cdr3_length: 15; cdr3_nt: TGTGCCAGCTTGCCTGGGGACCCTGAGAATGAAAAACTGTTTTTT; cdr3_aa: CASLPGDPENEKLFF
v_call: TRBV7-6; j_call: TRBJ2-1; clone_size: NA; d_call: TRBD2; cdr3_length: 15; cdr3_nt: TGTACCAGTAGCTTAGCGGGGGGGGCCGGGAGTGAGCAGTTCTTC; cdr3_aa: CTSSLAGGAGSEQFF
v_call: TRBV11-2; j_call: TRBJ2-7; clone_size: once; d_call: NA; cdr3_length: 22; cdr3_nt: TGTGCCAGCAGCTTAGGGGGTTGGGCAGGGGCGAAATGGGATAGCTCCTACAATGAGCAGTACTTC; cdr3_aa: CASSLGGWAGAKWDSSYNEQYF
v_call: TRBV20-1; j_call: TRBJ2-1; clone_size: NA; d_call: NA; cdr3_length: 14; cdr3_nt: TGCAGTGCTAGAGATAGCCAAGGGGCGGGTGAGCAGTTCTTC; cdr3_aa: CSARDSQGAGEQFF
v_call: TRBV5-1; j_call: TRBJ2-7; clone_size: NA; d_call: TRBD1; cdr3_length: 18; cdr3_nt: TGCGCCAGCAGCCCACAGACAGGGGGAGCAGAAATCTCCTACGAGCAGTACTTC; cdr3_aa: CASSPQTGGAEISYEQYF
v_call: TRBV7-3; j_call: TRBJ2-5; clone_size: NA; d_call: TRBD1; cdr3_length: 16; cdr3_nt: TGTGCCAGCAGCTATGGACAGGGGAACCAGAGGGAGACCCAGTACTTC; cdr3_aa: CASSYGQGNQRETQYF
v_call: TRBV6-2/TRBV6-3; j_call: TRBJ2-5; clone_size: many; d_call: NA; cdr3_length: 13; cdr3_nt: TGTGCCAGCAGCCCCGGGACCGCAGGGACCCAGTACTTC; cdr3_aa: CASSPGTAGTQYF
v_call: TRBV9; j_call: TRBJ2-7; clone_size: many; d_call: NA; cdr3_length: 13; cdr3_nt: TGTGCCAGCAGCGTAAGGGGGGGCGACGAGCAGTACTTC; cdr3_aa: CASSVRGGDEQYF
v_call: TRBV20-1; j_call: TRBJ2-3; clone_size: NA; d_call: NA; cdr3_length: 13; cdr3_nt: TGCAGTGCTACAGGACCCGGCACAGATACGCAGTATTTT; cdr3_aa: CSATGPGTDTQYF
v_call: TRBV5-1; j_call: TRBJ2-7; clone_size: few; d_call: NA; cdr3_length: 14; cdr3_nt: TGCGCCAGCAGCTTGGCCCGGCTCTCCTACGAGCAGTACTTC; cdr3_aa: CASSLARLSYEQYF
v_call: TRBV18; j_call: TRBJ1-1; clone_size: few; d_call: NA; cdr3_length: 15; cdr3_nt: TGTGCCAGCTACGGAAGTGGCGGAATGAACACTGAAGCTTTCTTT; cdr3_aa: CASYGSGGMNTEAFF
v_call: TRBV5-1; j_call: TRBJ1-2; clone_size: many; d_call: NA; cdr3_length: 17; cdr3_nt: TGCGCCAGCAGTACGATTTCCGCAGACCTGTTCAACTATGGCTACACCTTC; cdr3_aa: CASSTISADLFNYGYTF
v_call: TRBV18; j_call: TRBJ1-6; clone_size: NA; d_call: TRBD1; cdr3_length: 15; cdr3_nt: TGTGCCAGCTCACCAGGGGACAGATATAATTCACCCCTCCACTTT; cdr3_aa: CASSPGDRYNSPLHF
v_call: TRBV7-9; j_call: TRBJ2-2; clone_size: NA; d_call: NA; cdr3_length: 15; cdr3_nt: TGTGCCAGCAGCTTACGGTCAGATAACACCGGGGAGCTGTTTTTT; cdr3_aa: CASSLRSDNTGELFF
v_call: TRBV9; j_call: TRBJ2-1; clone_size: many; d_call: NA; cdr3_length: 16; cdr3_nt: TGTGCCAGCAGCGTAGCGGGGGTCTTTTCCTACAATGAGCAGTTCTTC; cdr3_aa: CASSVAGVFSYNEQFF
v_call: TRBV7-9; j_call: TRBJ1-2; clone_size: many; d_call: NA; cdr3_length: 14; cdr3_nt: TGTGCCAGCAGCTTAGATGTCAGGGGTCAGGGCTACACCTTC; cdr3_aa: CASSLDVRGQGYTF
v_call: TRBV21-1; j_call: TRBJ2-7; clone_size: NA; d_call: NA; cdr3_length: 17; cdr3_nt: TGTGCCAGCAGCAAAGGCGGACAGGGGGCCGACTATTACAAGCAGTACTTC; cdr3_aa: CASSKGGQGADYYKQYF
v_call: TRBV27; j_call: TRBJ1-4; clone_size: few; d_call: NA; cdr3_length: 18; cdr3_nt: TGTGCCAGCAGTCCAACCACGGACATGAGAGGGGCTAATGAAAAACTGTTTTTT; cdr3_aa: CASSPTTDMRGANEKLFF
v_call: TRBV4-1; j_call: TRBJ2-3; clone_size: many; d_call: NA; cdr3_length: 15; cdr3_nt: TGCGCCAGCAGCCTCCCCAGGCGGGGCACAGATACGCAGTATTTT; cdr3_aa: CASSLPRRGTDTQYF
v_call: TRBV7-2; j_call: TRBJ2-1; clone_size: many; d_call: TRBD2; cdr3_length: 16; cdr3_nt: TGTGCCAGCAGCTTAGTAGCGGGGGGAGCCTACAATGAGCAGTTCTTC; cdr3_aa: CASSLVAGGAYNEQFF
v_call: TRBV11-2; j_call: TRBJ2-7; clone_size: many; d_call: TRBD1; cdr3_length: 16; cdr3_nt: TGTGCCAGCAGCTTGGTCCGGGACAGCAAAACGTACGAGCAGTACTTC; cdr3_aa: CASSLVRDSKTYEQYF
v_call: TRBV12-3/TRBV12-4; j_call: TRBJ2-3; clone_size: NA; d_call: NA; cdr3_length: 14; cdr3_nt: TGTGCCAGCAGCCTTATGGGGATGGCAGATGTGCAGTATTTT; cdr3_aa: CASSLMGMADVQYF
v_call: TRBV30; j_call: TRBJ1-1; clone_size: NA; d_call: NA; cdr3_length: 14; cdr3_nt: TGTGCCTGGAGTGGTATGACAGGGAACACTGAAGCTTTCTTT; cdr3_aa: CAWSGMTGNTEAFF
v_call: TRBV7-9; j_call: TRBJ1-4; clone_size: NA; d_call: NA; cdr3_length: 15; cdr3_nt: TGTGCCAGCAGCCACTGGGGCGGTACTAATGAAAAACTGTTTTTT; cdr3_aa: CASSHWGGTNEKLFF
v_call: TRBV5-1; j_call: TRBJ1-1; clone_size: NA; d_call: NA; cdr3_length: 14; cdr3_nt: TGCGCCAGCAGCTTACAACAGAGATCCAATGAAGCTTTCTTT; cdr3_aa: CASSLQQRSNEAFF
v_call: TRBV6-1; j_call: TRBJ2-7; clone_size: NA; d_call: NA; cdr3_length: 18; cdr3_nt: TGTGCCAGCAGTCCAACATTCATGGGGGCCCTCAACGGCTACGAGCAGTACTTC; cdr3_aa: CASSPTFMGALNGYEQYF
v_call: TRBV20-1; j_call: TRBJ2-1; clone_size: NA; d_call: NA; cdr3_length: 15; cdr3_nt: TGCAGTGCTAGACCCGGAGTTAGTGGGGATCGGGAACAGTTCTTC; cdr3_aa: CSARPGVSGDREQFF
v_call: TRBV30; j_call: TRBJ2-1; clone_size: few; d_call: TRBD2; cdr3_length: 16; cdr3_nt: TGTGCCTGGAGCGGGAACGAGCGGGGGGAACTCTATGAGCAGTTCTTC; cdr3_aa: CAWSGNERGELYEQFF
v_call: TRBV4-2; j_call: TRBJ2-3; clone_size: NA; d_call: NA; cdr3_length: 14; cdr3_nt: TGTGCCAGCAGCCAAGATCTCAGTGCAGATACGCAGTATTTT; cdr3_aa: CASSQDLSADTQYF